A selection of T cell receptor beta chains follows, all from one sample in a study of PD-1 blockade in classical Hodgkin lymphoma. Produced via immunoSEQ multiplex PCR; TCRdb's table is partial and in-frame only. The sample has under 80,000 clones; 85% to 95% are singletons. Sequences were obtained from peripheral blood mononuclear cells (PBMCs). These receptors all come from a human donor with classical Hodgkin lymphoma. The CDR3 runs from the conserved cysteine through the conserved F or W. Each record gives: D gene, clone size, V gene, J gene, CDR3 protein, CDR3 DNA. D genes are given only for firm matches. Only part of the rows carry a size: once, few, many, or a class if the clone is expanded.

d_gene: TRBD1
abundance: -
v_gene: TRBV5-1
j_gene: TRBJ2-7
CDR3aa: CASSLEGTGSNEQYF
CDR3nt: TGCGCCAGCAGCTTGGAAGGGACAGGGAGCAACGAGCAGTACTTC

d_gene: -
abundance: -
v_gene: TRBV10-3
j_gene: TRBJ2-7
CDR3aa: CAISLTTESYEQYF
CDR3nt: TGTGCCATCAGTCTAACGACAGAATCCTACGAGCAGTACTTC

d_gene: TRBD2
abundance: -
v_gene: TRBV2
j_gene: TRBJ2-5
CDR3aa: CASSGLAGVKETQYF
CDR3nt: TGTGCCAGCAGTGGACTAGCGGGAGTTAAAGAGACCCAGTACTTC

d_gene: TRBD2
abundance: -
v_gene: TRBV25-1
j_gene: TRBJ2-7
CDR3aa: CASSSAGGRGEQYF
CDR3nt: TGTGCCAGCAGCTCCGCGGGGGGGAGGGGGGAGCAGTACTTC

d_gene: -
abundance: -
v_gene: TRBV6-5
j_gene: TRBJ2-3
CDR3aa: CASSGTSRVDTQYF
CDR3nt: TGTGCCAGCAGCGGAACTAGCAGGGTAGATACGCAGTATTTT

d_gene: -
abundance: -
v_gene: TRBV2
j_gene: TRBJ2-7
CDR3aa: CASSEDVDSTFYF
CDR3nt: TGTGCCAGCAGTGAAGACGTAGACAGCACTTTCTACTTC

d_gene: TRBD1
abundance: -
v_gene: TRBV4-1
j_gene: TRBJ2-7
CDR3aa: CASSQEAMRQGEQYF
CDR3nt: TGCGCCAGCAGCCAAGAAGCAATGCGACAGGGAGAGCAGTACTTC

d_gene: -
abundance: -
v_gene: TRBV7-2
j_gene: TRBJ1-6
CDR3aa: CASSFPLGNSPLHF
CDR3nt: TGTGCCAGCAGCTTCCCGCTGGGTAATTCACCCCTCCACTTT

d_gene: -
abundance: -
v_gene: TRBV7-2
j_gene: TRBJ1-2
CDR3aa: CASSPTFYNYGYTF
CDR3nt: TGTGCCAGCAGCCCTACCTTTTATAACTATGGCTACACCTTC

d_gene: -
abundance: few
v_gene: TRBV18
j_gene: TRBJ1-5
CDR3aa: CASSPEEGSNQPQHF
CDR3nt: TGTGCCAGCTCGCCGGAAGAGGGGTCGAATCAGCCCCAGCATTTT

d_gene: -
abundance: -
v_gene: TRBV5-6
j_gene: TRBJ2-1
CDR3aa: CASSLAGEQSYNEQFF
CDR3nt: TGTGCCAGCAGCTTGGCCGGGGAGCAATCCTACAATGAGCAGTTCTTC

d_gene: TRBD1
abundance: once
v_gene: TRBV5-1
j_gene: TRBJ1-2
CDR3aa: CASSKGQVHYGYTF
CDR3nt: TGCGCCAGCAGCAAGGGACAGGTTCACTATGGCTACACCTTC

d_gene: TRBD2
abundance: -
v_gene: TRBV7-9
j_gene: TRBJ2-3
CDR3aa: CASSLSGVPDTQYF
CDR3nt: TGTGCCAGCAGCTTAAGCGGGGTGCCAGATACGCAGTATTTT

d_gene: TRBD2
abundance: -
v_gene: TRBV10-3
j_gene: TRBJ2-1
CDR3aa: CAISGLAGGLYNEQFF
CDR3nt: TGTGCCATCAGTGGACTAGCGGGAGGGCTCTACAATGAGCAGTTCTTC

d_gene: TRBD1
abundance: -
v_gene: TRBV6-1
j_gene: TRBJ2-7
CDR3aa: CASSDGGTGPAEQYF
CDR3nt: TGTGCCAGCAGTGACGGCGGGACAGGGCCGGCCGAGCAGTACTTC

d_gene: -
abundance: few
v_gene: TRBV7-6
j_gene: TRBJ2-1
CDR3aa: CASSFQPGSYEQFF
CDR3nt: TGTGCCAGCAGCTTCCAACCCGGTAGTTATGAGCAGTTCTTC

d_gene: -
abundance: -
v_gene: TRBV11-2
j_gene: TRBJ2-1
CDR3aa: CASRTVGRSWVSKNNEQFF
CDR3nt: TGTGCCAGCAGAACAGTAGGCCGGTCCTGGGTCTCGAAGAACAATGAGCAGTTCTTC

d_gene: -
abundance: -
v_gene: TRBV7-9
j_gene: TRBJ2-7
CDR3aa: CASSVSAKGHEQYF
CDR3nt: TGTGCCAGCAGCGTCTCGGCTAAGGGCCACGAGCAGTACTTC

d_gene: -
abundance: -
v_gene: TRBV15
j_gene: TRBJ1-1
CDR3aa: CATSRGHLNTEAFF
CDR3nt: TGTGCCACCAGCAGGGGACACTTGAACACTGAAGCTTTCTTT

d_gene: -
abundance: -
v_gene: TRBV4-2
j_gene: TRBJ1-2
CDR3aa: CASSQEGGVEYGYTF
CDR3nt: TGTGCCAGCAGCCAAGAAGGGGGGGTTGAATATGGCTACACCTTC

d_gene: -
abundance: once
v_gene: TRBV6-6
j_gene: TRBJ1-5
CDR3aa: CASSDRREYQPQHF
CDR3nt: TGTGCCAGCAGTGACAGGAGAGAATATCAGCCCCAGCATTTT

d_gene: -
abundance: -
v_gene: TRBV10-1
j_gene: TRBJ1-6
CDR3aa: CASSDTRETYNSPLHF
CDR3nt: TGCGCCAGCAGTGATACAAGGGAAACCTATAATTCACCCCTCCACTTT

d_gene: -
abundance: -
v_gene: TRBV7-9
j_gene: TRBJ1-1
CDR3aa: CASSPRGRVRNTEAFF
CDR3nt: TGTGCCAGCAGCCCGCGGGGGCGCGTCAGGAACACTGAAGCTTTCTTT

d_gene: TRBD1
abundance: -
v_gene: TRBV5-6
j_gene: TRBJ2-5
CDR3aa: CASSLGGQGTQYF
CDR3nt: TGTGCCAGCAGCTTGGGGGGACAGGGAACCCAGTACTTC

d_gene: -
abundance: few
v_gene: TRBV6-5
j_gene: TRBJ1-5
CDR3aa: CASQQGINQPQHF
CDR3nt: TGTGCCAGCCAACAGGGAATTAATCAGCCCCAGCATTTT

d_gene: -
abundance: -
v_gene: TRBV2
j_gene: TRBJ1-6
CDR3aa: CASSGTGTANSPLHF
CDR3nt: TGTGCCAGCAGCGGGACCGGGACGGCGAATTCACCCCTCCACTTT

d_gene: -
abundance: -
v_gene: TRBV5-5
j_gene: TRBJ1-5
CDR3aa: CASSLWGDQPQHF
CDR3nt: TGTGCCAGCAGCTTGTGGGGAGATCAGCCCCAGCATTTT

d_gene: -
abundance: -
v_gene: TRBV15
j_gene: TRBJ1-2
CDR3aa: CATETQAGYGYTF
CDR3nt: TGTGCCACCGAGACCCAGGCGGGCTATGGCTACACCTTC

d_gene: -
abundance: -
v_gene: TRBV5-1
j_gene: TRBJ1-1
CDR3aa: CASSYQGQGEAFF
CDR3nt: TGCGCCAGCAGCTACCAGGGGCAGGGTGAGGCTTTCTTT

d_gene: -
abundance: few
v_gene: TRBV18
j_gene: TRBJ1-5
CDR3aa: CASSPTRGIQPQHF
CDR3nt: TGTGCCAGCTCACCAACGAGAGGAATTCAGCCCCAGCATTTT

d_gene: -
abundance: -
v_gene: TRBV6-5
j_gene: TRBJ1-1
CDR3aa: CASSYLGGGVTEAFF
CDR3nt: TGTGCCAGCAGTTACTTGGGGGGAGGGGTCACTGAAGCTTTCTTT

d_gene: -
abundance: -
v_gene: TRBV29-1
j_gene: TRBJ2-7
CDR3aa: CSATSQGYEQYF
CDR3nt: TGCAGCGCCACGTCCCAGGGATACGAGCAGTACTTC

d_gene: TRBD2
abundance: -
v_gene: TRBV7-2
j_gene: TRBJ2-3
CDR3aa: CASPTRGVVDTQYF
CDR3nt: TGTGCCAGCCCCACGCGGGGGGTGGTAGATACGCAGTATTTT

d_gene: -
abundance: once
v_gene: TRBV25-1
j_gene: TRBJ1-1
CDR3aa: CASSDLSRGQMTFF
CDR3nt: TGTGCCAGCAGTGACCTCTCCAGGGGCCAGATGACTTTCTTT

d_gene: -
abundance: -
v_gene: TRBV7-9
j_gene: TRBJ2-5
CDR3aa: CASSLGPETQYF
CDR3nt: TGTGCCAGCAGCTTAGGTCCAGAGACCCAGTACTTC

d_gene: -
abundance: -
v_gene: TRBV5-1
j_gene: TRBJ2-3
CDR3aa: CASTQAGPGGTQYF
CDR3nt: TGCGCCAGCACCCAAGCGGGTCCCGGGGGCACGCAGTATTTT

d_gene: -
abundance: -
v_gene: TRBV5-1
j_gene: TRBJ2-6
CDR3aa: CASSLSDRPGGANVLTF
CDR3nt: TGCGCCAGCAGCTTGTCCGACAGACCCGGGGGGGCCAACGTCCTGACTTTC

d_gene: TRBD1
abundance: -
v_gene: TRBV4-1
j_gene: TRBJ1-3
CDR3aa: CASSHPFRQGGNTIYF
CDR3nt: TGCGCCAGCAGCCACCCCTTCAGACAGGGTGGAAACACCATATATTTT

d_gene: TRBD1
abundance: -
v_gene: TRBV2
j_gene: TRBJ2-2
CDR3aa: CASRVWTGVNTGELFF
CDR3nt: TGTGCCAGCAGGGTCTGGACAGGGGTGAACACCGGGGAGCTGTTTTTT

d_gene: TRBD1
abundance: -
v_gene: TRBV9
j_gene: TRBJ1-1
CDR3aa: CASSVRTGTNTEAFF
CDR3nt: TGTGCCAGCAGCGTCCGGACAGGGACGAACACTGAAGCTTTCTTT

d_gene: TRBD2
abundance: -
v_gene: TRBV30
j_gene: TRBJ2-7
CDR3aa: CAWSVEKGLAEYF
CDR3nt: TGTGCCTGGAGTGTCGAGAAAGGACTAGCGGAGTACTTC

d_gene: -
abundance: once
v_gene: TRBV11-2
j_gene: TRBJ2-3
CDR3aa: CASSFWRVTDTQYF
CDR3nt: TGTGCCAGCAGCTTTTGGAGGGTCACAGATACGCAGTATTTT

d_gene: TRBD1
abundance: -
v_gene: TRBV6-6
j_gene: TRBJ1-1
CDR3aa: CASSTRTGVTEAFF
CDR3nt: TGTGCCAGCAGTACTCGGACAGGGGTGACTGAAGCTTTCTTT

d_gene: -
abundance: -
v_gene: TRBV27
j_gene: TRBJ2-3
CDR3aa: CATSYTDTQYF
CDR3nt: TGTGCCACCAGTTACACAGATACGCAGTATTTT

d_gene: -
abundance: -
v_gene: TRBV19
j_gene: TRBJ1-2
CDR3aa: CASSKSWESYGYTF
CDR3nt: TGTGCCAGTAGTAAATCCTGGGAGAGCTATGGCTACACCTTC

d_gene: -
abundance: -
v_gene: TRBV5-6
j_gene: TRBJ2-2
CDR3aa: CASTYRDTLNTGELFF
CDR3nt: TGTGCCAGCACCTACCGGGACACTCTCAACACCGGGGAGCTGTTTTTT

d_gene: -
abundance: -
v_gene: TRBV30
j_gene: TRBJ1-4
CDR3aa: CAWRGQPNEKLFF
CDR3nt: TGTGCCTGGAGAGGGCAGCCGAATGAAAAACTGTTTTTT

d_gene: TRBD2
abundance: -
v_gene: TRBV7-9
j_gene: TRBJ2-7
CDR3aa: CASSLLAGDSYEQYF
CDR3nt: TGTGCCAGCAGCTTGCTAGCGGGGGATTCCTACGAGCAGTACTTC

d_gene: -
abundance: -
v_gene: TRBV5-6
j_gene: TRBJ1-1
CDR3aa: CASSFRGPSWATEAFF
CDR3nt: TGTGCCAGCAGTTTCCGGGGGCCCTCCTGGGCCACTGAAGCTTTCTTT